This entry concerns a single T cell receptor (beta chain). This receptor's antigen is unknown. No base-level quality is on record; no much larger clone is a single base apart. This record comes from a study of T-cell memory formation after mild COVID-19 (dated by TCRdb to about 2021). Background for the entire study: TCR sequence clusters from the two donors were largely donor specific. T-cell clones expanding and contracting after mild COVID-19 in a couple of donors were tracked by longitudinal TCRalpha and TCRbeta repertoire sequencing. The cohort was made up of two young adult volunteers, one female and one male, who were previously healthy.

Ficoll-Paque density gradient centrifugation was the method used to isolate PBMCs. What the study reported, not specific to this receptor: Whether the second-wave clones peaking on day 37 were SARS-CoV-2 specific was not confirmed. Some responding clones were detected in pre-infection memory, which suggested that pre-existing cross-reactive memory T cells had joined the SARS-CoV-2 response. Contracting CD4+ clones were located mainly in the CM and EM memory subsets, whereas CD8+ clones were found to be enriched in EMRA. The study included only a couple of mild cases, and larger cohorts that include severe cases with pre-infection samples were judged to be necessary. Clones that contracted from day 15 to 85 showed balanced CD4/CD8 phenotypes, whereas a second wave of clones that expanded from day 15 to 37 leaned towards CD4+.

Sequenced on an Illumina NovaSeq 6000. TCRalpha and TCRbeta cDNA libraries were constructed by 5'RACE with constant-segment primers, with sample barcodes and unique molecular identifiers being introduced. Trizol reagent was used to extract RNA from every sample. Library amplification was performed in two PCR steps, and a second sample barcode and Illumina TruSeq adapters were introduced in the second step. The libraries were sequenced on an Illumina NovaSeq using 2 x 150 bp paired-end reads. On the authors' methods: The reads were demultiplexed and collapsed into UMI-guided consensus sequences using migec v1.2.7. Using mixcr v2.1.11, UMI consensuses were aligned to TRA and TRB V and J templates and then assembled into clonotypes. Clonotypes were classified as expanded or contracted when called significant by both edgeR and NoisET, with noise models trained on biological replicates. For edgeR calls, a false discovery rate-adjusted p below 0.01 and a log2 fold-change threshold of 1 were applied. As an exploratory analysis of dynamics, max-normalized trajectories of the 1000 most abundant clonotypes were examined with PCA combined with hierarchical clustering. Separately sequenced CD4+ and CD8+ repertoires were used to assign a CD4 or CD8 phenotype to each responding clone. TCRdb handled the public reads itself, with Q25 trimming in fastp and clone calling in MiXCR, and kept productive beta chains. Entries are consolidated by CDR3 protein sequence, retaining the most common genes and DNA. The authors' filters were not applied to this entry. The sample records a few hundred thousand distinct CDR3 sequences, under 20% of which are singletons. Of the sample, around 23% is held by the ten largest clones.

Trimmed from V: 1 base; trimmed from J: 4 bases; junction bases lacking a gene match: 5. From the cysteine through the phenylalanine, the CDR3 covers 15 amino acids. Of all the DNA, just the CDR3 is kept, 45 bases in frame from base 1. The germline V gene sets CDR1 to MNHEY and CDR2 to SVGAGI. Source material: PBMCs or a T cell subset sorted from them (not recorded which). The receptor chain draws on TRBV6-5 and TRBJ2-7, with 9 junctional bases fitting TRBD2. The receptor comes from a man aged 18 to 35 who had mild COVID-19 (a few samples of this study predate the infection). The sample titles of this study are shuffled in the database, so cell type and time point are left out; the donor was told from shared clones. The CDR3 reads CASSYWASGAYEQYF. The sequence in DNA is TGTGCCAGCAGTTACTGGGCTAGCGGGGCTTACGAGCAGTACTTC.